This T cell receptor beta chain was observed in a study of a mutant IDH1 vaccine in newly diagnosed glioma. The germline V gene has CDR1 SQVTM and CDR2 ANQGSEA. The CDR3 loop spans 13 amino acids. With 7 bases clipped from V and 5 bases from J, the junction kept 10 bases outside the gene matches. A word on this clone: What it recognizes is unknown.

The time point denotes: week 47, end of study. The study gave 300 ug of mutant IDH1 20-mer peptide per vaccine dose, with topical imiquimod. TCRdb's table, derived via immunoSEQ multiplex PCR, lists solely in-frame clones and lacks some. Of some 34,000 clones detected, 75% to 95% appear once; the ten largest clones hold over 4.5%. The receptor's source is a woman between 40 and 50 years old with glioma. The chain carries TRBV29-1 and TRBJ2-5; TRBD1 agrees at 7 bases. The source was PBMCs, collected from a glioma patient whose treatment included an IDH1 peptide vaccine. As DNA, the CDR3 is TGCAGCGGTCGGAGAGGGGGCAGTGAGACCCAGTACTTC. It is translated as CSGRRGGSETQYF.